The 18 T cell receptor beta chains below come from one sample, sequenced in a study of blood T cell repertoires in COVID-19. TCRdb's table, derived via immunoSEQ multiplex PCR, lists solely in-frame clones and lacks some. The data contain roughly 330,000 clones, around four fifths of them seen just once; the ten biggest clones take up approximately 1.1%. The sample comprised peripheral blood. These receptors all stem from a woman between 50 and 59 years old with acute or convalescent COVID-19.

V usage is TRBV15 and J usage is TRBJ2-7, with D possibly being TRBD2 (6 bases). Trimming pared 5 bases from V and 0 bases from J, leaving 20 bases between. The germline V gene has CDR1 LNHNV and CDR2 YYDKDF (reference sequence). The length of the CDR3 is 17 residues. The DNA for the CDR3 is TGTGCCACCAGCCCTTGGGGGGTCTTGGCCCGCTCCTACGAGCAGTACGTC. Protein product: CATSPWGVLARSYEQYV.

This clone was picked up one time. The CDR3 DNA follows: TGTGCCACCAGTGATCGTTCTAGGGGTGAGCAGTTCTTC. It codes for CATSDRSRGEQFF. The J gene is TRBJ2-1, the V gene TRBV24-1, with D possibly being TRBD1 (5 bases). This CDR3 spans 13 amino acids. Trimming cost V 3 bases and J 9 bases, with 11 bases left between them. The germline V gene encodes CDR1 KGHDR and CDR2 SFDVKD.

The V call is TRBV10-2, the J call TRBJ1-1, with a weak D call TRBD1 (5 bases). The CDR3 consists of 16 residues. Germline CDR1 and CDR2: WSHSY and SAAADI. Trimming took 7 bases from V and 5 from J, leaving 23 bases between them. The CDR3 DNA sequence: TGCGCCAGCAACCCGAGGGGTTCTGGCGGAGGGACTGAAGCTTTCTTT. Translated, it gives CASNPRGSGGGTEAFF.

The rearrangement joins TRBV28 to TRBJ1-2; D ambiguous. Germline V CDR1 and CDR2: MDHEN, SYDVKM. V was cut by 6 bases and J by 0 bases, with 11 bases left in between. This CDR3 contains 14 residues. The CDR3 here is CASRTTGSNYGYTF. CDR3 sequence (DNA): TGTGCCAGCAGAACCACCGGGTCTAACTATGGCTACACCTTC.

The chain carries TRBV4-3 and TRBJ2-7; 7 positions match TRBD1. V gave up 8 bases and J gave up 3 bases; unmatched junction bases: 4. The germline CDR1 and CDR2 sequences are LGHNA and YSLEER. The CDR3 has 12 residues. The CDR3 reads CASWDSHYEQYF. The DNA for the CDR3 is TGCGCCAGCTGGGACAGCCACTACGAGCAGTACTTC.

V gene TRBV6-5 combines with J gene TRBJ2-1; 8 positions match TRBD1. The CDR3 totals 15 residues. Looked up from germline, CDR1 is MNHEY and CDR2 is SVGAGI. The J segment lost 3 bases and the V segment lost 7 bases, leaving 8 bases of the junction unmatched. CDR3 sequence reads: CASTLGGQVYNEQFF. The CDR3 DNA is TGTGCCAGCACCCTTGGGGGACAGGTCTACAATGAGCAGTTCTTC.

The chain's CDR3 is CSVITAKPPEGYGYTF. The CDR3 DNA reads TGCAGCGTTATCACGGCAAAACCCCCGGAGGGCTATGGCTACACCTTC. The V and J genes are TRBV29-1 and TRBJ1-2; D not resolved. V was shortened by 5 bases and J by 4 bases, with 23 bases between the two germline ends. Germline V gene sequence: CDR1 SQVTM, CDR2 ANQGSEA. The CDR3 is made up of 16 amino acids. Filled out from reference TRBV29-1 and TRBJ1-2, the complete variable domain reads SAVISQKPSRDICQRGTSLTIQCQVDSQVTMMFWYRQQPGQSLTLIATANQGSEATYESGFVIDKFPISRPNLTFSTLTVSNMSPEDSSIYLCSVITAKPPEGYGYTFGSGTRLTVV.

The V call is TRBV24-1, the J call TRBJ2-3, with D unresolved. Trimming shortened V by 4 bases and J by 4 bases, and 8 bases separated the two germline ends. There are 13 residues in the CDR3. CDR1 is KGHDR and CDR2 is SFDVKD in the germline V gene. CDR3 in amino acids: CATSEAGADTQYF. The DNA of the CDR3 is TGTGCCACCAGTGAAGCTGGAGCAGATACGCAGTATTTT.

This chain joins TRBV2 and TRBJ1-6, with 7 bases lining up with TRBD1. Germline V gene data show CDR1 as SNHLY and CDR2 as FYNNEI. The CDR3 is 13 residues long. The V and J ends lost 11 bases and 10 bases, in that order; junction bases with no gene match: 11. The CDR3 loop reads CAGQTGPRSPLHF. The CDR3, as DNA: TGTGCCGGACAGACAGGGCCGAGGTCACCCCTCCACTTT.

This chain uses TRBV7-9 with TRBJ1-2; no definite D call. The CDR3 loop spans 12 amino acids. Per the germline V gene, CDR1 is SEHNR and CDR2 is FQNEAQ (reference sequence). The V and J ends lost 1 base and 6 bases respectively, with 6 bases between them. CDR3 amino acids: CASSLETHGYTF. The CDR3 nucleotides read TGTGCCAGCAGCTTAGAAACACATGGCTACACCTTC.

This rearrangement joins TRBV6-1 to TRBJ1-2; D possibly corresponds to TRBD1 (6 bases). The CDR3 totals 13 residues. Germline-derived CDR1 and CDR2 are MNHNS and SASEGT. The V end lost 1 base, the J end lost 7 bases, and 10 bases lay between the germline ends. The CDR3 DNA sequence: TGTGCCAGCAGTGAAGGGCAGGGGTCTGGCTACACCTTC. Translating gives CASSEGQGSGYTF.

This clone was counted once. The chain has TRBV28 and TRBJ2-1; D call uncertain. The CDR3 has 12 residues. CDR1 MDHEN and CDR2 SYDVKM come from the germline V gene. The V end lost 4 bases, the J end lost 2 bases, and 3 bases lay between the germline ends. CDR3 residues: CASSYTYNEQFF. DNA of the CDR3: TGTGCCAGCAGTTACACCTACAATGAGCAGTTCTTC.

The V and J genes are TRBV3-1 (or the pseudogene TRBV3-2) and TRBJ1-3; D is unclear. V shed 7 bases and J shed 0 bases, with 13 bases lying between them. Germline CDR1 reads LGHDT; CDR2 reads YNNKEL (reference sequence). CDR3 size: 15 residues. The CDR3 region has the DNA TGTGCCAGCACCTTTTTCGCGGTCTCTGGAAACACCATATATTTT. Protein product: CASTFFAVSGNTIYF.

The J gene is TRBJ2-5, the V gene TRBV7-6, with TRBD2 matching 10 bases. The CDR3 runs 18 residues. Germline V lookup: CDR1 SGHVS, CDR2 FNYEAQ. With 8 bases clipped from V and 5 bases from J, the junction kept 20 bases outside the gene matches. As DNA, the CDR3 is TGTGCCAGCCGCTGGCTGGGGAGCGGGGGGGCCTTGGAGGAGACCCAGTACTTC. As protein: CASRWLGSGGALEETQYF.

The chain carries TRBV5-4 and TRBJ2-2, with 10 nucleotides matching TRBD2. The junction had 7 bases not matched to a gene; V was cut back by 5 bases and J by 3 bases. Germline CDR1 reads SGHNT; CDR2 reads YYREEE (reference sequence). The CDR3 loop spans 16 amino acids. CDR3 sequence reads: CASRPGTSADTGELFF. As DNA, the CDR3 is TGTGCCAGCAGGCCCGGGACTAGCGCGGACACCGGGGAGCTGTTTTTT.

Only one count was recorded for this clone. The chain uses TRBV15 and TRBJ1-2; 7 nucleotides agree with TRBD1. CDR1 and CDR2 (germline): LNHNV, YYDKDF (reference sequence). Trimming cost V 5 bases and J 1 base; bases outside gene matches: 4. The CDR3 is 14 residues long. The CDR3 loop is CATSRDSNNYGYTF. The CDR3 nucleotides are TGTGCCACCAGCCGGGACAGCAATAACTATGGCTACACCTTC. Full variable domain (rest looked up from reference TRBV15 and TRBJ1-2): DAMVIQNPRYQVTQFGKPVTLSCSQTLNHNVMYWYQQKSSQAPKLLFHYYDKDFNNEADTPDNFQSRRPNTSFCFLDIRSPGLGDTAMYLCATSRDSNNYGYTFGSGTRLTVV.

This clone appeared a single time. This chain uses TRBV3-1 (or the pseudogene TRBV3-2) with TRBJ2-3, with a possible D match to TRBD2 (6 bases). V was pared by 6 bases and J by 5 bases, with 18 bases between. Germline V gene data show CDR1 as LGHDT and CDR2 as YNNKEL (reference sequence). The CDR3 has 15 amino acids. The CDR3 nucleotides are TGTGCCAGCAGGCCAACCTGGGGTAGCGGAGATACGCAGTATTTT. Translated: CASRPTWGSGDTQYF.

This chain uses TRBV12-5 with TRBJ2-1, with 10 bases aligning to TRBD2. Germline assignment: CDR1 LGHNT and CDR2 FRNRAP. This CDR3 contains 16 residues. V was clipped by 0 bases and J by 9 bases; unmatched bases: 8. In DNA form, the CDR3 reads TGTGCTAGTGGTTTGGTAAGGCTAGCGGGGGAGGGTGAGCAGTTCTTC. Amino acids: CASGLVRLAGEGEQFF.